This passage covers 14 T cell receptor beta chains from one sample sequenced in a study of shared clonotypes between healthy human individuals. Produced via immunoSEQ multiplex PCR; TCRdb's table is partial and in-frame only. The sample includes some 2.3 million clones, about 92% of them seen just once. Sequenced input: naive CD4+ T cells from PBMCs. Regarding subset: CD45RA+ positively selected. Receptors were obtained from a man in his late teens or twenties in good health. Some clones in this sample may be carry-over from other donors' samples.

The chain is built from TRBV6-6 and TRBJ2-5; D gene ambiguous. Germline CDR1 reads MNHNY; CDR2 reads SVGAGI (reference sequence). The CDR3 is 11 amino acids. Trimming cost V 4 bases and J 9 bases, with 9 bases left between them. CDR3 sequence (DNA): TGTGCCAGCAGTTTACGCTCCGCCCAGTACTTC. Translation: CASSLRSAQYF.

This chain joins TRBV28 and TRBJ2-5, with D uncertain. CDR3 length equals 13 residues. Germline assignment: CDR1 MDHEN and CDR2 SYDVKM. Trimming left V 4 bases short and J 5 bases short, with 11 bases between. CDR3 bases: TGTGCCAGCAGTTCCCGGACCAGGGAGACCCAGTACTTC. It codes for CASSSRTRETQYF. The whole variable domain, filled in from reference TRBV28 and TRBJ2-5, reads DVKVTQSSRYLVKRTGEKVFLECVQDMDHENMFWYRQDPGLGLRLIYFSYDVKMKEKGDIPEGYSVSREKKERFSLILESASTNQTSMYLCASSSRTRETQYFGPGTRLLVL.

Of note for this clone: One end of the junction varies from germline; a read error may be responsible. The chain uses TRBV4-1 and TRBJ1-4; D gene uncertain. The CDR3 runs 18 residues. Germline loops: CDR1 MGHRA, CDR2 YSYEKL. The CDR3 sequence: CAGSHGPPGSATNEKLFF. CDR3 nucleotide sequence: TGCGCCGGCAGCCACGGACCCCCCGGCTCCGCAACTAATGAAAAACTGTTTTTT.

There are a few counts of this clone. The V gene is TRBV10-3, the J gene TRBJ2-7; D not resolved. The CDR3 runs to 8 residues. V shed 7 bases and J shed 8 bases, with 3 bases lying between them. The germline V gene encodes CDR1 ENHRY and CDR2 SYGVKD. As DNA, the CDR3 is TGTGCCATCAAGAAGCAGTACTTC. Translating it yields CAIKKQYF.

A note on this clone: Other DNA sequences from this sample encode an identical CDR3 as well. This chain connects TRBV7-3 to TRBJ2-7; D is unresolved. This CDR3 spans 14 amino acids. V was trimmed by 2 bases and J by 3 bases, leaving 11 bases between them. The V gene's germline CDR1 is SGHTA and CDR2 FQGTGA. The CDR3 DNA reads as TGTGCCAGCAGCTTAGGCCCCGGAAGCTACGAGCAGTACTTC. Amino acids: CASSLGPGSYEQYF. Full variable domain (rest looked up from reference TRBV7-3 and TRBJ2-7): GAGVSQTPSNKVTEKGKYVELRCDPISGHTALYWYRQSLGQGPEFLIYFQGTGAADDSGLPNDRFFAVRPEGSVSTLKIQRTERGDSAVYLCASSLGPGSYEQYFGPGTRLTVT.

The chain uses TRBV19 and TRBJ2-1, with 16 bases identical to TRBD2. CDR1 LNHDA and CDR2 SQIVND come from the germline V gene (reference sequence). The CDR3 contains 19 residues. The V segment lost 6 bases and the J segment 0 bases; nucleotides outside the gene matches: 8. As DNA, the CDR3 is TGTGCCAGTAGCCCCTGGGGACTAGCGGGAGGGCACTCCTACAATGAGCAGTTCTTC. Its translation: CASSPWGLAGGHSYNEQFF.

The chain employs TRBV11-3 and TRBJ1-1; possible D gene TRBD1, 5 bases. The CDR3 length is 13 residues. V lost 4 bases and J lost 3, with 9 bases in between. Germline CDR1 is SGHNT and CDR2 is YENEEA. The CDR3 DNA is TGTGCCAGCAGCTCCCAGGGTTACACTGAAGCTTTCTTT. It translates to CASSSQGYTEAFF.

The J gene is TRBJ1-1, the V gene TRBV6-5; TRBD1 matches 7 bases. This CDR3 is built from 15 residues. The junction had 2 bases not matched to a gene; V was cut back by 1 base and J by 0 bases. Per germline, CDR1 MNHEY and CDR2 SVGAGI. The CDR3 DNA sequence: TGTGCCAGCAGTTACTTCGACAGGGTGAACACTGAAGCTTTCTTT. It yields the protein CASSYFDRVNTEAFF.

V is TRBV2 and J is TRBJ2-7; D tentatively reads TRBD1 or TRBD2 (5 bases each). The CDR3 is 13 residues long. Trimming left V 6 bases short and J 3 bases short, with 12 bases between. Germline CDR1 is SNHLY and CDR2 is FYNNEI. The CDR3 DNA is TGTGCCAGCAGAAAGGGACGGAACTACGAGCAGTACTTC. This translates into CASRKGRNYEQYF.

In this sample, this clone turned up a few times. The chain combines TRBV10-1 with TRBJ2-7, with 11 bases identical to TRBD2. The CDR3 is 15 residues long. Germline V gives CDR1 WNHNN, CDR2 SYGVQD (reference sequence). V dropped 2 bases and J dropped 0; count of bases not matched to a gene: 0. CDR3 sequence reads: CASSETSGSSYEQYF. The CDR3 DNA reads as TGCGCCAGCAGTGAGACTAGCGGGAGCTCCTACGAGCAGTACTTC.

As for this clone: This sample includes further DNA sequences coding for the same CDR3. CDR3 region: CASSPDSGANVLTF. The CDR3, as DNA: TGTGCCAGCTCACCTGACTCTGGGGCCAACGTCCTGACTTTC. This chain uses TRBV18 with TRBJ2-6, with no clear D. Trimming stripped 3 bases from V and 0 bases from J, with 3 bases between. This CDR3 region has 14 residues. Germline assignment: CDR1 KGHSH and CDR2 LQKENI.

The chain links TRBV2 to TRBJ2-3; no clear D gene. This CDR3 comprises 13 residues. V was shortened by 7 bases and J by 6 bases, with 14 bases between the two germline ends. Looked up from germline, CDR1 is SNHLY and CDR2 is FYNNEI. The CDR3 spells CASNQVIGDTQYF. DNA of the CDR3: TGTGCCAGCAACCAGGTTATAGGCGATACGCAGTATTTT.

The chain recombines TRBV29-1 with TRBJ2-4, with D hard to call. The germline V and J ends were trimmed by 7 bases and 0 bases, with 4 bases remaining between them. Germline CDR1 and CDR2: SQVTM and ANQGSEA. The CDR3 totals 11 residues. The CDR3 is CSALAKNIQYF. The CDR3 coding sequence is TGCAGCGCGCTAGCCAAAAACATTCAGTACTTC.

The V gene is TRBV19, the J gene TRBJ1-5, with D possibly being TRBD1 (5 bases). From germline, CDR1 is LNHDA and CDR2 SQIVND (reference sequence). Trimming took off 7 bases at V and 6 bases at J, with 13 bases between the two ends. The CDR3 length is 13 residues. CDR3 in amino acids: CASTPQGGQPQHF. DNA of the CDR3: TGTGCCAGTACACCGCAGGGCGGTCAGCCCCAGCATTTT.